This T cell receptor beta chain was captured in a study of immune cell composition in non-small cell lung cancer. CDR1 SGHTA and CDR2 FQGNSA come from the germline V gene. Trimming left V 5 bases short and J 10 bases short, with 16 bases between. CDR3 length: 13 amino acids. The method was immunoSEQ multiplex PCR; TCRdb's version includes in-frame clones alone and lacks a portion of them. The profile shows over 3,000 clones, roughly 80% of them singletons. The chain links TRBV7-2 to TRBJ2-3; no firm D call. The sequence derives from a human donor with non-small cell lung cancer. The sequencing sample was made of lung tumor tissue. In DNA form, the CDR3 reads TGTGCCAGCAGCACACTACGCGGTTTGGCGCAGTATTTT. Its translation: CASSTLRGLAQYF.